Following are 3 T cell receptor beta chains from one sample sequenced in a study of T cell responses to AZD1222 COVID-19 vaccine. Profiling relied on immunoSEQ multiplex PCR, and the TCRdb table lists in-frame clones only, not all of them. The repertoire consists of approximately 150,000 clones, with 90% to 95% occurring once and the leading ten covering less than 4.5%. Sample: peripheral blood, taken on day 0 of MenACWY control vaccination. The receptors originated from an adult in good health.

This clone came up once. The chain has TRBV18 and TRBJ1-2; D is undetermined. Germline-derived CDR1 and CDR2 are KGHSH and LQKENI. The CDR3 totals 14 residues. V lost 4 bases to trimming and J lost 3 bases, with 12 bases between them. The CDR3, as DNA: TGTGCCAGCTCACGTGGGCCAGACGACTATGGCTACACCTTC. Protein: CASSRGPDDYGYTF.

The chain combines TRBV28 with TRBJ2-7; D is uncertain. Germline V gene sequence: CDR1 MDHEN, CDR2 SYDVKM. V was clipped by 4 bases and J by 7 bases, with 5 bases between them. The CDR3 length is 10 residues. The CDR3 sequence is CASSSPEQYF. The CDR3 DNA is TGTGCCAGCAGTTCCCCGGAGCAGTACTTC.

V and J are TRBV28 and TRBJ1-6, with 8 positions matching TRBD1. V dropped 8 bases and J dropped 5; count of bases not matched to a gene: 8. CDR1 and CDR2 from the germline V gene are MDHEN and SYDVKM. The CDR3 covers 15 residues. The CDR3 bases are TGTGCCAGCTTTAAGAGACAGGGGAATAATTCACCCCTCCACTTT. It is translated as CASFKRQGNNSPLHF.